This T cell receptor beta chain originates from a study of blood T cells in healthy people across ages. This clonotype has ten or more counts. Its antigen is as yet unknown. Trimming removed 0 bases from V and 12 bases from J, with 9 bases in between. The germline gives CDR1 LGHDT, CDR2 YNNKEL (reference sequence). This CDR3 spans 12 amino acids. Study-wide points: A conclusive naive versus antigen-experienced comparison was prevented by the unsorted PBMCs.

The use of a sample-barcoded 5' primer and a J-beta primer mix characterized a second PCR of roughly 7 to 11 cycles. TCRdb re-analysed the 5' RACE reads in MiXCR, keeping a single row per CDR3 protein. Here the sample spans over a million distinct CDR3 sequences, roughly 43% being singletons. The chain combines TRBV3-1 with TRBJ2-1; D gene unclear. Sequences were obtained from blood. The clonotype was recovered from a woman aged 18-30 years in good health. As DNA, the CDR3 is TGTGCCAGCAGCCAAGATTGGGCAGGGCAGTTCTTC. This encodes CASSQDWAGQFF.